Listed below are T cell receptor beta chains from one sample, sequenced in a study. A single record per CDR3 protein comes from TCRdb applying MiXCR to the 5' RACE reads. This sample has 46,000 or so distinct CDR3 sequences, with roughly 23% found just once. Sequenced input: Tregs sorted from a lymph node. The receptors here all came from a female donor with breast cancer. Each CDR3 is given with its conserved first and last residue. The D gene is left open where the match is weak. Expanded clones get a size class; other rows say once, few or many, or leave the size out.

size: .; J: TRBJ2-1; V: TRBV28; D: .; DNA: TGTGCCAGCAGTTCGGGACAAGGATATGAGCAGTTCTTC; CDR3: CASSSGQGYEQFF
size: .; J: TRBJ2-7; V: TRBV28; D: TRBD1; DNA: TGTGCCAGCAGCCTCCTGACAGGGGGCTCCTACGAGCAGTACTTC; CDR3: CASSLLTGGSYEQYF
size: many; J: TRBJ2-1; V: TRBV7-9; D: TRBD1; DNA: TGTGCCAGCAGACCCAAACCGGGACAGGGAGTTCATGAGCAGTTCTTC; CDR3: CASRPKPGQGVHEQFF
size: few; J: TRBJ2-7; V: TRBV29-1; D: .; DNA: TGCAGCGTTCCGGGGGGCACCTCCTACGAGCAGTACTTC; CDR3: CSVPGGTSYEQYF
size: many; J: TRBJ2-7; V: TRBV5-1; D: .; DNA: TGCGCCAGCAGCTTGGTTCCGGCCTCCTCCTACGAGCAGTACTTC; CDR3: CASSLVPASSYEQYF
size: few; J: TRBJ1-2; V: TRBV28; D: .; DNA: TGTGCCAGCAGCGGGGGGTTGGGAGGCTATGGCTACACCTTC; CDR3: CASSGGLGGYGYTF
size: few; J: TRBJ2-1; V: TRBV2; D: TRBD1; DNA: TGTGCCAGCAGGGGACAGGGGGGGAGTGAGCAGTTCTTC; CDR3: CASRGQGGSEQFF
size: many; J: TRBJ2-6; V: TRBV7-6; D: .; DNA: TGTGCCAGCAGCTTATCGCAGGGTGGCGGGGCCAACGTCCTGACTTTC; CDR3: CASSLSQGGGANVLTF
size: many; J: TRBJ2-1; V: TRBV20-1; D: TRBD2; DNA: TGCAGTGCTAGAAGCTCTAGCGGGAGTAATGAGCAGTTCTTC; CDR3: CSARSSSGSNEQFF
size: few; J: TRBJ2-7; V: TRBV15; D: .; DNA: TGTGCCACCAGGGCAGGACCCACCTACGAGCAGTACTTC; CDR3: CATRAGPTYEQYF
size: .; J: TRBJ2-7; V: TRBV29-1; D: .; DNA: TGCAGCGTTCTACAGCCGAGCTCCTACGAGCAGTACTTC; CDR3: CSVLQPSSYEQYF
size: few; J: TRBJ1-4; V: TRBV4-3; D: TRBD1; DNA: TGCGCCAGCAGCACTCCGGGACAGGATAATGAAAAACTGTTTTTT; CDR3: CASSTPGQDNEKLFF
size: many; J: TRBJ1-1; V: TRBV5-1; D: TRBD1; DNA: TGCGCCAGCAGCCTGACAGGGGATCCTGAAGCTTTCTTT; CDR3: CASSLTGDPEAFF
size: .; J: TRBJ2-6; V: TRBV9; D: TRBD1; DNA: TGTGCCAGCGGCGGGACAGGGTCAAAAGCTGGGGCCAACGTCCTGACTTTC; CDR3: CASGGTGSKAGANVLTF
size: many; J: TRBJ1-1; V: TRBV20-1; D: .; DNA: TGCAGTGCTAGAGATCCGACGGGTACGGCTGAAGCTTTCTTT; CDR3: CSARDPTGTAEAFF
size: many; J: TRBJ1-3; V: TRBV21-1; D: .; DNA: TGTGCCAGCAGCAAGCGGGGGACAGGGGCTGGAAACACCATATATTTT; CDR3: CASSKRGTGAGNTIYF
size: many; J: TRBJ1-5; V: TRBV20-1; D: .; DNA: TGCAGTGCTAGAGATCTGGATACCTATAGCAATCAGCCCCAGCATTTT; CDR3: CSARDLDTYSNQPQHF
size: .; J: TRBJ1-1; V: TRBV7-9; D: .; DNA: TGTGCCAGCAGTAAAACGGGGGGGACCACTGAAGCTTTCTTT; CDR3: CASSKTGGTTEAFF
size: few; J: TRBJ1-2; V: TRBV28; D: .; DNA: TGTGCCGCGGGTGGTGGATGGTATGGCTACACCTTC; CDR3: CAAGGGWYGYTF
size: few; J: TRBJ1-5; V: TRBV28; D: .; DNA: TGTGCCAGCATTCAAGGGGGGCTGACTGGGAGCAATCAGCCCCAGCATTTT; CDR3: CASIQGGLTGSNQPQHF
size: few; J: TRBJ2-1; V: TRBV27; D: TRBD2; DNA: TGTGCCAGCAGTTCCCTCGGGGTAGCGGGAGTGGATGAGCAGTTCTTC; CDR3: CASSSLGVAGVDEQFF